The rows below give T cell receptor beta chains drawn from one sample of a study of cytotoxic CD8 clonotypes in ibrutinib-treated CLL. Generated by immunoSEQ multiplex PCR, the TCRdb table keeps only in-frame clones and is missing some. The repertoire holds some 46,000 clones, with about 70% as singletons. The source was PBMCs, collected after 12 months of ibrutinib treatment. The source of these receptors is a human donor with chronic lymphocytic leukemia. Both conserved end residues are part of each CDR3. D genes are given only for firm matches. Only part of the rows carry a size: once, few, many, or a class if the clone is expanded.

cdr3_nt: TGTGCCAGCAGTGGAATTCCGGGACTAGCTTTAGATACGCAGTATTTT; cdr3_aa: CASSGIPGLALDTQYF; v_call: TRBV6-1; j_call: TRBJ2-3; d_call: TRBD2; clone_size: -
cdr3_nt: TGTGCCAGCAGCTTATTCCACGGACAGGGCGGCGAGCAGTACTTC; cdr3_aa: CASSLFHGQGGEQYF; v_call: TRBV13; j_call: TRBJ2-7; d_call: TRBD1; clone_size: -
cdr3_nt: TGTGCCAGCAGCTGGGCGGGAGGGTCGAACAATGAGCAGTTCTTC; cdr3_aa: CASSWAGGSNNEQFF; v_call: TRBV11-2; j_call: TRBJ2-1; d_call: TRBD2; clone_size: -
cdr3_nt: TGTGCCAGCGTTCTCGACTCGCGCGAGCAGTACTTC; cdr3_aa: CASVLDSREQYF; v_call: TRBV2; j_call: TRBJ2-7; d_call: -; clone_size: -
cdr3_nt: TGTGCCAGTACTCCCGCACGTGGGATCGCAGTTAACTATGGCTACACCTTC; cdr3_aa: CASTPARGIAVNYGYTF; v_call: TRBV19; j_call: TRBJ1-2; d_call: -; clone_size: -
cdr3_nt: TGTGCCAGCAGTTACGACATCCTGGCCAAAAACATTCAGTACTTC; cdr3_aa: CASSYDILAKNIQYF; v_call: TRBV6-5; j_call: TRBJ2-4; d_call: -; clone_size: -
cdr3_nt: TGTGCCAGCAGCCCCCGAGGTGGTGGAGGCAATGAGCAGTTCTTC; cdr3_aa: CASSPRGGGGNEQFF; v_call: TRBV7-2; j_call: TRBJ2-1; d_call: -; clone_size: few
cdr3_nt: TGTGCCAGCAGCTTTAATCGGCAGTCCAATGAAAAACTGTTTTTT; cdr3_aa: CASSFNRQSNEKLFF; v_call: TRBV7-2; j_call: TRBJ1-4; d_call: -; clone_size: once
cdr3_nt: TGTGCCAGCAGCTTATTGAGTGGTTTCGGGAGGGACGTCGGGACCCAGTACTTC; cdr3_aa: CASSLLSGFGRDVGTQYF; v_call: TRBV7-9; j_call: TRBJ2-5; d_call: TRBD2; clone_size: -
cdr3_nt: TGTGCCAGCAGTTTACGGGGGACCGGGGAGCTGTTTTTT; cdr3_aa: CASSLRGTGELFF; v_call: TRBV27; j_call: TRBJ2-2; d_call: -; clone_size: -
cdr3_nt: TGTGCCAGCAGTCCGACAGGGGGCGCGAATGAAAAACTGTTTTTT; cdr3_aa: CASSPTGGANEKLFF; v_call: TRBV7-9; j_call: TRBJ1-4; d_call: TRBD1; clone_size: -
cdr3_nt: TGCGCCAGCAGCTTGAGGGACACGACAACTAATGAAAAACTGTTTTTT; cdr3_aa: CASSLRDTTTNEKLFF; v_call: TRBV5-1; j_call: TRBJ1-4; d_call: -; clone_size: -
cdr3_nt: TGTGCCAGCACCCAAAGGGCGGGAGGGGAGGCAGATACGCAGTATTTT; cdr3_aa: CASTQRAGGEADTQYF; v_call: TRBV2; j_call: TRBJ2-3; d_call: TRBD2; clone_size: -
cdr3_nt: TGCGCCAGCAGCCCGGGACTAGCAGACACCGGGGAGCTGTTTTTT; cdr3_aa: CASSPGLADTGELFF; v_call: TRBV5-1; j_call: TRBJ2-2; d_call: TRBD2; clone_size: -
cdr3_nt: TGTGCCAGCAGTAGGGGGCTAGCGGCGGAATACAATGAGCAGTTCTTC; cdr3_aa: CASSRGLAAEYNEQFF; v_call: TRBV7-9; j_call: TRBJ2-1; d_call: -; clone_size: -
cdr3_nt: TGTGCCAGCAGCTTAGCGGGAGGGCCCCAAGAGACCCAGTACTTC; cdr3_aa: CASSLAGGPQETQYF; v_call: TRBV2; j_call: TRBJ2-5; d_call: TRBD2; clone_size: -
cdr3_nt: TGTGCCAGTAGTTTAATGTCTGGAGGTAGGGGCATTCAGTACTTC; cdr3_aa: CASSLMSGGRGIQYF; v_call: TRBV19; j_call: TRBJ2-4; d_call: -; clone_size: once
cdr3_nt: TGTGCCAGCAGTTCCTCGGGAGTGCGTGAGCAGTTCTTC; cdr3_aa: CASSSSGVREQFF; v_call: TRBV27; j_call: TRBJ2-1; d_call: -; clone_size: -
cdr3_nt: TGTGCCAGTAGTACCGGGACAGGAACTAATGAAAAACTGTTTTTT; cdr3_aa: CASSTGTGTNEKLFF; v_call: TRBV19; j_call: TRBJ1-4; d_call: TRBD1; clone_size: few
cdr3_nt: TGTGCCAGCAGAACAGGGAGCAATCAGCCCCAGCATTTT; cdr3_aa: CASRTGSNQPQHF; v_call: TRBV2; j_call: TRBJ1-5; d_call: -; clone_size: few
cdr3_nt: TGTGCCAGCAGCTTGGCCCCCGGGAGCACCGATACGCAGTATTTT; cdr3_aa: CASSLAPGSTDTQYF; v_call: TRBV5-5; j_call: TRBJ2-3; d_call: -; clone_size: -
cdr3_nt: TGTGCCAGCTCACAGGAGGAGAGCACTGAAGCTTTCTTT; cdr3_aa: CASSQEESTEAFF; v_call: TRBV18; j_call: TRBJ1-1; d_call: -; clone_size: -
cdr3_nt: TGTGCCAGCAGCCCTCAGACGATTACAAAAGGGGGGATGAACACTGAAGCTTTCTTT; cdr3_aa: CASSPQTITKGGMNTEAFF; v_call: TRBV7-6; j_call: TRBJ1-1; d_call: -; clone_size: -
cdr3_nt: TGTGCCAGCAAAGGAGGGGGTAGCAATCAGCCCCAGCATTTT; cdr3_aa: CASKGGGSNQPQHF; v_call: TRBV2; j_call: TRBJ1-5; d_call: -; clone_size: -
cdr3_nt: TGCGCCAGCAGCACCGGGACTAGCGGGGCGTTCTTCGGGGAGCTGTTTTTT; cdr3_aa: CASSTGTSGAFFGELFF; v_call: TRBV5-1; j_call: TRBJ2-2; d_call: TRBD2; clone_size: few
cdr3_nt: TGCGCCAGCAGCCAGGGCGACAGGACCTCTGGAAACACCATATATTTT; cdr3_aa: CASSQGDRTSGNTIYF; v_call: TRBV4-1; j_call: TRBJ1-3; d_call: -; clone_size: -
cdr3_nt: TGCGCCAGCAGCCACACACTAGGGGGAAGCGGAGCTATCTACAATGAGCAGTTCTTC; cdr3_aa: CASSHTLGGSGAIYNEQFF; v_call: TRBV4-3; j_call: TRBJ2-1; d_call: -; clone_size: -
cdr3_nt: TGCGCCAGCAGCCTGACAGGGGATAACTATGGCTACACCTTC; cdr3_aa: CASSLTGDNYGYTF; v_call: TRBV4-1; j_call: TRBJ1-2; d_call: TRBD1; clone_size: -
cdr3_nt: TGTGCCTGGAGTGTAATTGGCGGGAGGGGTTACAATGAGCAGTTCTTC; cdr3_aa: CAWSVIGGRGYNEQFF; v_call: TRBV30; j_call: TRBJ2-1; d_call: TRBD2; clone_size: few
cdr3_nt: TGTGCCAGCAGCTTGCTGGAGACCCAGTACTTC; cdr3_aa: CASSLLETQYF; v_call: TRBV5-6; j_call: TRBJ2-5; d_call: -; clone_size: -
cdr3_nt: TGTGCCAGCAGTGGCCCTGACTGGAACTACGAGCAGTACTTC; cdr3_aa: CASSGPDWNYEQYF; v_call: TRBV6-1; j_call: TRBJ2-7; d_call: -; clone_size: few
cdr3_nt: TGTGCCAGCTCACCACAGGGAGCTGAAGCTTTCTTT; cdr3_aa: CASSPQGAEAFF; v_call: TRBV18; j_call: TRBJ1-1; d_call: -; clone_size: -
cdr3_nt: TGCGCCAGCAGCTTGGCGAGTCCGGGCGGAAGGTACAATGAGCAGTTCTTC; cdr3_aa: CASSLASPGGRYNEQFF; v_call: TRBV5-1; j_call: TRBJ2-1; d_call: -; clone_size: -
cdr3_nt: TGCGCCAGCAGCTCCGGACTATCGCAAGCAGATACGCAGTATTTT; cdr3_aa: CASSSGLSQADTQYF; v_call: TRBV5-1; j_call: TRBJ2-3; d_call: -; clone_size: -
cdr3_nt: TGTGCCAGCAGCACCTGGGACCTACCTGAAAAACTGTTTTTT; cdr3_aa: CASSTWDLPEKLFF; v_call: TRBV5-4; j_call: TRBJ1-4; d_call: -; clone_size: few
cdr3_nt: TGTGCCAGCACGGTCATGAACACTGAAGCTTTCTTT; cdr3_aa: CASTVMNTEAFF; v_call: TRBV6-1; j_call: TRBJ1-1; d_call: -; clone_size: few
cdr3_nt: TGTGCCAGCAAGACTCAAGCGGGAGGGTTCCAAGAGACCCAGTACTTC; cdr3_aa: CASKTQAGGFQETQYF; v_call: TRBV28; j_call: TRBJ2-5; d_call: TRBD2; clone_size: once
cdr3_nt: TGCAGTGCTAGTCCTGGGCCCCAGTTCTTC; cdr3_aa: CSASPGPQFF; v_call: TRBV20-1; j_call: TRBJ2-1; d_call: -; clone_size: once
cdr3_nt: TGTGCCAGTAGTATCGACGGACCTCTGGGTGGCTACACCTTC; cdr3_aa: CASSIDGPLGGYTF; v_call: TRBV19; j_call: TRBJ1-2; d_call: -; clone_size: -
cdr3_nt: TGTGCCAGCAGTCTCGATTCGGACAGACAAGAGACCCAGTACTTC; cdr3_aa: CASSLDSDRQETQYF; v_call: TRBV27; j_call: TRBJ2-5; d_call: -; clone_size: medium-sized
cdr3_nt: TGTGCCAGCAGGGGGGGTACCACGATCCGCAATGAGCAGTTCTTC; cdr3_aa: CASRGGTTIRNEQFF; v_call: TRBV27; j_call: TRBJ2-1; d_call: -; clone_size: -
cdr3_nt: TGTGCCAGCAGCTTAATGGGAGGAATAGACGAGCAGTACTTC; cdr3_aa: CASSLMGGIDEQYF; v_call: TRBV7-2; j_call: TRBJ2-7; d_call: -; clone_size: -
cdr3_nt: TGCGCCAGCAGTGAGTATTTCGATACGCAGTATTTT; cdr3_aa: CASSEYFDTQYF; v_call: TRBV10-1; j_call: TRBJ2-3; d_call: -; clone_size: -
cdr3_nt: TGTGCCAGCAGCTCGGGTGAGGGACTAGCGGGAGACGAGCAGTACTTC; cdr3_aa: CASSSGEGLAGDEQYF; v_call: TRBV9; j_call: TRBJ2-7; d_call: TRBD2; clone_size: -
cdr3_nt: TGTGCCACCAGCAGAGTAGCGGGGCTGGGAGGAGAGGAGCAGTACTTC; cdr3_aa: CATSRVAGLGGEEQYF; v_call: TRBV15; j_call: TRBJ2-7; d_call: TRBD2; clone_size: -
cdr3_nt: TGTGCCAGCAGCTTAATACCGAGGCCCGGGGAGCTGTTTTTT; cdr3_aa: CASSLIPRPGELFF; v_call: TRBV7-2; j_call: TRBJ2-2; d_call: -; clone_size: -
cdr3_nt: TGTGCCAGCAGTTTCGGGGAGGGGGTTGGGACCCAGTACTTC; cdr3_aa: CASSFGEGVGTQYF; v_call: TRBV6-5; j_call: TRBJ2-5; d_call: -; clone_size: few
cdr3_nt: TGCGCCAGCAGCTTGGGTGGAGGGGACCGAGCCAAAAACATTCAGTACTTC; cdr3_aa: CASSLGGGDRAKNIQYF; v_call: TRBV5-1; j_call: TRBJ2-4; d_call: -; clone_size: -
cdr3_nt: TGTGCCAGCAGTCCAACCGACCTACGGGGGAACACTGAAGCTTTCTTT; cdr3_aa: CASSPTDLRGNTEAFF; v_call: TRBV27; j_call: TRBJ1-1; d_call: -; clone_size: -
cdr3_nt: TGCGCCAGCAGCCAAGATCTGACTAGCGGGAGAGGGGATGAGCAGTTCTTC; cdr3_aa: CASSQDLTSGRGDEQFF; v_call: TRBV4-3; j_call: TRBJ2-1; d_call: TRBD2; clone_size: -
cdr3_nt: TGTGCCAGCAGCTTGACGGGACTAGCGGGAGGTTTTCCGTTCTTC; cdr3_aa: CASSLTGLAGGFPFF; v_call: TRBV7-8; j_call: TRBJ2-1; d_call: TRBD2; clone_size: few
cdr3_nt: TGCGCCAGCAGCTTGGAAGTGAACACTGAAGCTTTCTTT; cdr3_aa: CASSLEVNTEAFF; v_call: TRBV5-1; j_call: TRBJ1-1; d_call: -; clone_size: few
cdr3_nt: TGTGCCAGCAGCTTAGCGGGGCAGGGCGGTGAAAAACTGTTTTTT; cdr3_aa: CASSLAGQGGEKLFF; v_call: TRBV7-9; j_call: TRBJ1-4; d_call: -; clone_size: -
cdr3_nt: TGTGCCAGTAGTATCTCGGTAGCAAATAATCAGCCCCAGCATTTT; cdr3_aa: CASSISVANNQPQHF; v_call: TRBV19; j_call: TRBJ1-5; d_call: -; clone_size: -
cdr3_nt: TGTGCCAGCAGTGAAGTTTTTGGGCAGATCACAGATACGCAGTATTTT; cdr3_aa: CASSEVFGQITDTQYF; v_call: TRBV6-1; j_call: TRBJ2-3; d_call: -; clone_size: -
cdr3_nt: TGTGCCAGTTCTGTGGACAGGAGTCGGGCAAAACTGTTTTTT; cdr3_aa: CASSVDRSRAKLFF; v_call: TRBV19; j_call: TRBJ1-4; d_call: TRBD1; clone_size: once
cdr3_nt: TGTGCCTGTATGGGTTACTATGGCTACACCTTC; cdr3_aa: CACMGYYGYTF; v_call: TRBV30; j_call: TRBJ1-2; d_call: -; clone_size: -
cdr3_nt: TGTGCCAGCTCACTATTCAACACGAACACTGAAGCTTTCTTT; cdr3_aa: CASSLFNTNTEAFF; v_call: TRBV18; j_call: TRBJ1-1; d_call: -; clone_size: -
cdr3_nt: TGTGCCTGGAGTCAGGGGAACTCCTACGAGCAGTACTTC; cdr3_aa: CAWSQGNSYEQYF; v_call: TRBV30; j_call: TRBJ2-7; d_call: -; clone_size: -